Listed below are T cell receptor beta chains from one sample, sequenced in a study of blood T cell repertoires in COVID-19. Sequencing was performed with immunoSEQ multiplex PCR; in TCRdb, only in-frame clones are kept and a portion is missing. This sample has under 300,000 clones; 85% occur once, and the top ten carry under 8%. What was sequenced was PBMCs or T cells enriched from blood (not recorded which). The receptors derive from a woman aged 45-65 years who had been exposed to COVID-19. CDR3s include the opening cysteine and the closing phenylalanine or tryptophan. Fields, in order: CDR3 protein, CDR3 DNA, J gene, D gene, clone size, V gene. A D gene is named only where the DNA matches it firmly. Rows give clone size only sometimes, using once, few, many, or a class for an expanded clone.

CASSPGHSEGTEAFF	TGTGCCAGCAGCCCGGGACACTCTGAGGGCACTGAAGCTTTCTTT	TRBJ1-1	.	.	TRBV9
CSVRANYGYTF	TGCAGCGTTCGGGCTAACTATGGCTACACCTTC	TRBJ1-2	.	once	TRBV29-1
CASSLTGKTNSPLHF	TGTGCCAGCAGTCTGACAGGGAAAACGAATTCACCCCTCCACTTT	TRBJ1-6	TRBD1	.	TRBV6-2/TRBV6-3
CASSVLDGRLGRSGELFF	TGTGCCAGCAGCGTTTTAGACGGTCGTCTGGGGAGGTCCGGGGAGCTGTTTTTT	TRBJ2-2	.	.	TRBV9
CASSSGGTEAFF	TGTGCCAGCTCCTCCGGGGGGACTGAAGCTTTCTTT	TRBJ1-1	.	.	TRBV5-6
CSASGRARAETDTQYF	TGCAGTGCTAGTGGGCGGGCCCGGGCAGAGACAGATACGCAGTATTTT	TRBJ2-3	.	.	TRBV20-1
CAISESAAYGYTF	TGTGCCATCAGTGAGTCGGCTGCCTATGGCTACACCTTC	TRBJ1-2	.	once	TRBV10-3
CASSPTGQSAEAFF	TGTGCCAGCAGCCCCACGGGACAATCGGCTGAAGCTTTCTTT	TRBJ1-1	.	.	TRBV3-1/TRBV3-2
CASSKITGAEAEAFF	TGTGCCAGCAGTAAAATTACAGGGGCGGAGGCTGAAGCTTTCTTT	TRBJ1-1	TRBD1	.	TRBV2
CASSHIGQLRDGYTF	TGCGCCAGCAGCCACATAGGACAGCTGCGGGATGGCTACACCTTC	TRBJ1-2	.	few	TRBV4-3
CASSSGLAGGQETQYF	TGTGCCAGCAGCTCCGGACTAGCGGGGGGCCAAGAGACCCAGTACTTC	TRBJ2-5	TRBD2	.	TRBV7-8
CASSTRTDMNTEAFF	TGTGCCAGTAGTACCCGGACGGACATGAACACTGAAGCTTTCTTT	TRBJ1-1	.	.	TRBV19
CASSGGRDTQYF	TGTGCCAGCAGCGGGGGTAGGGATACGCAGTATTTT	TRBJ2-3	.	.	TRBV2
CASSLTKTGGDLAFF	TGTGCCAGCAGTTTAACGAAAACAGGGGGCGATTTAGCTTTCTTT	TRBJ1-1	TRBD1	.	TRBV28
CASSDTGTWGYEQYF	TGTGCCAGCAGTGATACAGGGACCTGGGGTTACGAGCAGTACTTC	TRBJ2-7	.	.	TRBV6-1
CASRESGDAPQHF	TGCGCCAGCAGGGAGTCAGGGGACGCGCCCCAGCATTTT	TRBJ1-5	.	once	TRBV5-1
CASSLGQGARGYTF	TGTGCCAGCTCCCTCGGACAGGGGGCTCGTGGCTACACCTTC	TRBJ1-2	TRBD1	.	TRBV18
CASGLAGTDTQYF	TGTGCCAGCGGGCTAGCGGGGACAGATACGCAGTATTTT	TRBJ2-3	TRBD2	.	TRBV9
CASHSRGAETQYF	TGTGCCAGCCATAGCCGGGGGGCGGAGACCCAGTACTTC	TRBJ2-5	.	.	TRBV2
CASPQAQSWTGELFF	TGTGCCAGCCCCCAGGCGCAGTCGTGGACCGGGGAGCTGTTTTTT	TRBJ2-2	.	few	TRBV21-1
CASSLDGTGRETQYF	TGTGCCAGCAGCTTAGATGGGACAGGGCGAGAGACCCAGTACTTC	TRBJ2-5	TRBD1	once	TRBV11-2
CASSTMAGEAFF	TGTGCCAGCAGTACTATGGCAGGGGAAGCTTTCTTT	TRBJ1-1	.	.	TRBV12-3/TRBV12-4
CASRVGTPGEQYF	TGTGCCAGCAGGGTCGGGACACCTGGCGAGCAGTACTTC	TRBJ2-7	.	once	TRBV6-5
CASSPEDTATYNEQFF	TGTGCCAGCAGCCCTGAAGACACGGCGACCTACAATGAGCAGTTCTTC	TRBJ2-1	.	.	TRBV7-6
CASSPLTGGAGEQYF	TGTGCCAGCAGTCCCCTGACAGGGGGCGCGGGGGAGCAGTACTTC	TRBJ2-7	TRBD1	few	TRBV27
CASSDLGEYNEQFF	TGTGCCAGCAGTGACCTCGGGGAGTACAATGAGCAGTTCTTC	TRBJ2-1	.	.	TRBV6-6
CASSLAYRIPSYEQYF	TGCGCCAGCAGTCTGGCCTACAGGATCCCCTCCTACGAGCAGTACTTC	TRBJ2-7	.	once	TRBV23-1
CASSEEPRHRDKAF	TGTGCCAGCAGTGAAGAGCCTAGACACAGGGACAAAGCCTTC	TRBJ1-2	.	.	TRBV6-1
CASSTSGTSTDTQYF	TGTGCCAGCAGCACCTCCGGGACTAGCACAGATACGCAGTATTTT	TRBJ2-3	.	.	TRBV9
CASSLARGQPNEKLFF	TGTGCCAGCAGCTTAGCTAGGGGACAGCCAAATGAAAAACTGTTTTTT	TRBJ1-4	TRBD1	few	TRBV11-2
CASTTQGSSQPQHF	TGTGCCAGCACTACGCAGGGGTCAAGTCAGCCCCAGCATTTT	TRBJ1-5	.	few	TRBV6-6
CASSDSARGGYTF	TGTGCCAGCAGTGATAGCGCCCGCGGGGGCTACACCTTC	TRBJ1-2	.	.	TRBV2
CASSLRTSGGGREQYF	TGTGCCAGCAGCCTACGGACTAGCGGGGGGGGACGGGAGCAGTACTTC	TRBJ2-7	.	.	TRBV21-1